This T cell receptor (beta chain) is drawn from a study of T cell responses to AZD1222 COVID-19 vaccine. Findings and limits, study-wide: Clonal diversity may have been underestimated, and the donors were mostly white British, with more females than males.

This table comes from immunoSEQ multiplex PCR, and its TCRdb copy is limited to in-frame clones, with some not included. The sample contains 150,000 to 200,000 clones, approximately 93% of which appear only once. J was trimmed by 4 bases and V by 0 bases; bases with no gene match: 3. This CDR3 contains 16 residues. The germline gives CDR1 SGDLS, CDR2 YYNGEE. Concerning this clone: Antigen unknown.

This sequence joins TRBV9 and TRBJ2-3; 12 bases line up with TRBD2. This receptor was obtained from an adult who received the AZD1222 COVID-19 vaccine. The sample consisted of peripheral blood, taken 28 days after the second AZD1222 dose. CDR3 bases: TGTGCCAGCAGCGTAGCTCCTAGCGGGGGGGCAGATACGCAGTATTTT. It is translated as CASSVAPSGGADTQYF.